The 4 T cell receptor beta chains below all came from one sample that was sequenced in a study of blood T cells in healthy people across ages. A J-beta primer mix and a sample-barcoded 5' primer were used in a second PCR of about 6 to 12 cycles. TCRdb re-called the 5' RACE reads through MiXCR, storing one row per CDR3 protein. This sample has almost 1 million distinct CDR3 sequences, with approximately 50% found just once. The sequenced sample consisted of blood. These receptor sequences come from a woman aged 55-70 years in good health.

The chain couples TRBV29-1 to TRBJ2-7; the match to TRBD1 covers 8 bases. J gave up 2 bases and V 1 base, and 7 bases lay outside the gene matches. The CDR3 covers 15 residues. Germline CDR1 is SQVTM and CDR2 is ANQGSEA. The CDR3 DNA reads TGCAGCGTTGAAGGTGGACAGGGATTGGCCTACGAGCAGTACTTC. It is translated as CSVEGGQGLAYEQYF.

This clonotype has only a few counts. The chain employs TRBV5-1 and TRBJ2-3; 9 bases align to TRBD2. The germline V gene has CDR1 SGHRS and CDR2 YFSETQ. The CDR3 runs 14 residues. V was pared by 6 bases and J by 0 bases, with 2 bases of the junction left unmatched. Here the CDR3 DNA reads TGCGCCAGCACCACTAGCGGGAGCACAGATACGCAGTATTTT. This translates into CASTTSGSTDTQYF.

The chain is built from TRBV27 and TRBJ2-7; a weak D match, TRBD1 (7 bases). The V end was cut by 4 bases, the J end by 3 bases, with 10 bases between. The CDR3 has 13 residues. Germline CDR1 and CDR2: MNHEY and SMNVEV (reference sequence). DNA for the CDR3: TGTGCCAGCAGTTCAGGGGGGAACTACGAGCAGTACTTC. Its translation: CASSSGGNYEQYF.

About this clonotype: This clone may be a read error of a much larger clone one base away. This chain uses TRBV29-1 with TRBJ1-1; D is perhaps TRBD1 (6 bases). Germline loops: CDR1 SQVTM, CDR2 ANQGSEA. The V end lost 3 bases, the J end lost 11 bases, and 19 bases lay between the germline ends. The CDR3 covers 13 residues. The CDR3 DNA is TGCAGCGTTGAGACTTTGGGGGGCGAACGGGCTTTCTTT. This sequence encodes CSVETLGGERAFF.